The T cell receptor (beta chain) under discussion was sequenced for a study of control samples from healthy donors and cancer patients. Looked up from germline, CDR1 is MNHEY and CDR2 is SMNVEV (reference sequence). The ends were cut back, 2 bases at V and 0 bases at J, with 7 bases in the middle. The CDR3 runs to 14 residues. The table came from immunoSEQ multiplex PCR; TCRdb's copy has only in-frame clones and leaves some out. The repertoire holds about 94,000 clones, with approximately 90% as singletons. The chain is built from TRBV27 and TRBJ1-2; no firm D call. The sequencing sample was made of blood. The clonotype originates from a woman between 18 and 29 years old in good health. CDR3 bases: TGTGCCAGCAGTTTAGGGCGTACTAACTATGGCTACACCTTC. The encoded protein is CASSLGRTNYGYTF.